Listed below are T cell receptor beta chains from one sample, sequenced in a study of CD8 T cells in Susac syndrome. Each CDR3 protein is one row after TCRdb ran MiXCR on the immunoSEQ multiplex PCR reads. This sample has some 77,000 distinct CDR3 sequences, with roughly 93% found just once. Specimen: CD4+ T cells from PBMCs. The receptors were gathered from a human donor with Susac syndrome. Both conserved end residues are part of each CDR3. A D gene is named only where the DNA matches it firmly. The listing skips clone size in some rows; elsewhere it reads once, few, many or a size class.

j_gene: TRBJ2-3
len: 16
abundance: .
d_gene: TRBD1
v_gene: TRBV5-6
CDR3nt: TGTGCCAGCAGTTTTGGGGACAGGGAATACACAGATACGCAGTATTTT
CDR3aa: CASSFGDREYTDTQYF

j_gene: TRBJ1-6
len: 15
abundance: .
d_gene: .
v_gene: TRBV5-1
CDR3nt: TGCGCCAGCAGCTTCCGGGGCTCCTATAATTCACCCCTCCACTTT
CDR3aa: CASSFRGSYNSPLHF

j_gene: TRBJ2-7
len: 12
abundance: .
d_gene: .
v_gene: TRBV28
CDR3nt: TGTGCCAGCAGCCCCGGGACCTACGAGCAGTACTTC
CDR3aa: CASSPGTYEQYF

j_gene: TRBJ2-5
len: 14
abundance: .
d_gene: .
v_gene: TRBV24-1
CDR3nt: TGTGCCACCAGTGATGGACAGTACCAAGAGACCCAGTACTTC
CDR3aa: CATSDGQYQETQYF

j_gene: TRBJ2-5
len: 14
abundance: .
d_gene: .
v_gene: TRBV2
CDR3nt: TGTGCCAGCAGACCGTCTAGCACACAAGAGACCCAGTACTTC
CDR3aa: CASRPSSTQETQYF

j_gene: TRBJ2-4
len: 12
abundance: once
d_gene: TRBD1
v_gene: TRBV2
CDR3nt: TGTGCCAGCGGACAGGGGGCAGGCATTCAGTACTTC
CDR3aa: CASGQGAGIQYF

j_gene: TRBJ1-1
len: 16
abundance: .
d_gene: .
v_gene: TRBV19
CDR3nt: TGTGCCAGTAGTATTCCCCTTCGCGGGTTGAACACTGAAGCTTTCTTT
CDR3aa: CASSIPLRGLNTEAFF

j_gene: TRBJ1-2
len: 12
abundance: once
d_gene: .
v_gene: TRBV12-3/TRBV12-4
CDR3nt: TGTGCCAGCACAACCACGAGGGTAGGCTACACCTTC
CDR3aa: CASTTTRVGYTF

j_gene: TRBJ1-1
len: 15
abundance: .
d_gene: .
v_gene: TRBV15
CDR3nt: TGTGCCACCAGCAGTCCCGACGGGAAGAACACTGAAGCTTTCTTT
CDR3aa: CATSSPDGKNTEAFF

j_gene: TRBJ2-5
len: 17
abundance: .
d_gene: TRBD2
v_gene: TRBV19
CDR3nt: TGTGCCAGTAGTTTTCAACTGGGACTAGGCGTCCGAGAGACCCAGTACTTC
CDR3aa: CASSFQLGLGVRETQYF

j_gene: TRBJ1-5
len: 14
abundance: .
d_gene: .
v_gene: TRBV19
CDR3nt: TGTGCCAGTAGTATAGCAGGGATCAATCAGCCCCAGCATTTT
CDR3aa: CASSIAGINQPQHF

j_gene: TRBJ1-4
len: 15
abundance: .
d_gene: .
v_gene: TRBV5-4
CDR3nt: TGTGCCAGCAGCCCGCAAGATGGGGTGGGTGAAAAACTGTTTTTT
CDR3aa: CASSPQDGVGEKLFF

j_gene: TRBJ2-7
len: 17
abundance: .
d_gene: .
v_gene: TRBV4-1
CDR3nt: TGCGCCAGCAGCCAAGACCATACAGGGGGAGGGTCCTACGAGCAGTACTTC
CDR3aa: CASSQDHTGGGSYEQYF

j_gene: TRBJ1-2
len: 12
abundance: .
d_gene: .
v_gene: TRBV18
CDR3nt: TGTGCCAGCTCACCACCAGGGGATGGCTACACCTTC
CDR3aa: CASSPPGDGYTF

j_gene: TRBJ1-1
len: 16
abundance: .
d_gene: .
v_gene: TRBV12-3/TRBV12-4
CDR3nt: TGTGCCAGCAGCCCCGCCGGACGGGGTAGGGTCACTGAAGCTTTCTTT
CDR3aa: CASSPAGRGRVTEAFF

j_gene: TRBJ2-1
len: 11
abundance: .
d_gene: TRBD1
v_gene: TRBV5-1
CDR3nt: TGCGCCAGCAGCCCAGACAGGGTACAGTTCTTC
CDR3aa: CASSPDRVQFF

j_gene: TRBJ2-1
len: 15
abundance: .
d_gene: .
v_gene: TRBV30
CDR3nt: TGTGCCTCGACCCTAGGCCTCCAATCTTACAATGAGCAGTTCTTC
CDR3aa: CASTLGLQSYNEQFF

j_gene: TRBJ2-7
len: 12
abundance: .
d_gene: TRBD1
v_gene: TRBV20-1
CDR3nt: TGCAGTGCCAGCTGGGACAGCGTCGAGCAGTACTTC
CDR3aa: CSASWDSVEQYF

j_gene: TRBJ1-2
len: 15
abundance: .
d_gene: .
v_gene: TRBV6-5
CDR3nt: TGTGCCAGCAGAGTTCGACGGAGTACTAACTATGTCTACACCTTC
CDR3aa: CASRVRRSTNYVYTF

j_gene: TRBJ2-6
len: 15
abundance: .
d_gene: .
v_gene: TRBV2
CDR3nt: TGTGCCAGCAGTGAGGGTGACTCTGGGGCCAACGTCCTGACTTTC
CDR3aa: CASSEGDSGANVLTF

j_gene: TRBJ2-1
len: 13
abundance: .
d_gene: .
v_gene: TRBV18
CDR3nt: TGTGCCAGCTCACCACCGGTTACAGATGAGCAGTTCTTC
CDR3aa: CASSPPVTDEQFF

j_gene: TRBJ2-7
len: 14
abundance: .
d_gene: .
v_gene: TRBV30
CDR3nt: TGTGCCTGGAGTAAAATAGGGGGGGGAGAAGAGCAGTACTTC
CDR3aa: CAWSKIGGGEEQYF

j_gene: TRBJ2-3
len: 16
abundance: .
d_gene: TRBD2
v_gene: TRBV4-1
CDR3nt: TGCGCCAGCAGCCTAATAGCGGGGGGGCCATTGGATACGCAGTATTTT
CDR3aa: CASSLIAGGPLDTQYF

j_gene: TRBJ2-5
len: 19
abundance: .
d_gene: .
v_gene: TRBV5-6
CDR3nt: TGTGCCAGCAGCGCTCGCGGAGTATGGAGTAAGGGCCTCAAGGAGACCCAGTACTTC
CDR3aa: CASSARGVWSKGLKETQYF

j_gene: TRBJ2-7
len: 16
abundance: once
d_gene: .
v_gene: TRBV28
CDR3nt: TGTGCCAGCAGCATCTGGTCCCCTAACATAAGGAGAGAGCAGTACTTC
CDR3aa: CASSIWSPNIRREQYF

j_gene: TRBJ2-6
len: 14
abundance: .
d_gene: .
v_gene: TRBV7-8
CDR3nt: TGTGCCAGCAGCTCCCAGCCTGGGGCCAACGTCCTGACTTTC
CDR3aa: CASSSQPGANVLTF

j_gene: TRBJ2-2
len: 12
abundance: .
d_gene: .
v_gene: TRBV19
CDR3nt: TGTGCCAGTAGTCCCCCCGTCGGGGAGCTGTTTTTT
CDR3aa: CASSPPVGELFF

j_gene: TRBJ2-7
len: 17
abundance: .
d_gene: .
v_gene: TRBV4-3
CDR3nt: TGCGCCAGCAGCCAAGTAACTTTGTTTGGGGGCCCCGACGAGCAGTACTTC
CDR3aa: CASSQVTLFGGPDEQYF

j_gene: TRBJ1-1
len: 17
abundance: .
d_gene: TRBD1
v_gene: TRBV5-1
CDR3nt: TGCGCCAGCAGATCCAGGCCGGGACAGGGGGCAAGGATGGAAGCTTTCTTT
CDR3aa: CASRSRPGQGARMEAFF

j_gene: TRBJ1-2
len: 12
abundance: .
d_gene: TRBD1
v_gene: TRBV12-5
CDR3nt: TGTGCTAGTGGTGCGGGGACAGGGAAGGACACCTTC
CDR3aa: CASGAGTGKDTF

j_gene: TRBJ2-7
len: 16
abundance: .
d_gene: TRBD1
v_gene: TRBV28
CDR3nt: TGTGCCAGCAGCTACGAGTCTGACAGGGATACCTACGAGCAGTACTTC
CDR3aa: CASSYESDRDTYEQYF

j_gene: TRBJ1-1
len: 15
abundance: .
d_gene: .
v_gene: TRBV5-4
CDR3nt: TGTGCCAGCAGCTTTTGGGGGGCCAAGAACACTGAAGCTTTCTTT
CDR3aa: CASSFWGAKNTEAFF

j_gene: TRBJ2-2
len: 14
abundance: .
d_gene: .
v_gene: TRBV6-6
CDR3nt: TGTGCCAGCAGTCACGGGACGGCCACCGGGGAGCTGTTTTTT
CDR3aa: CASSHGTATGELFF

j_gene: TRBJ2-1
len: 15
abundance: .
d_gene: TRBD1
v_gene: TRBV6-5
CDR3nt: TGTGCCAGCAGCCAGGACAGGGGGACCTACAATGAGCAGTTCTTC
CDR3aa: CASSQDRGTYNEQFF

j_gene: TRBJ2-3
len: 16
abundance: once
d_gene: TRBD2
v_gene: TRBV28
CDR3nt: TGTGCCAGCAGCCATGGACTAGCGGGGGTTTCAGATACGCAGTATTTT
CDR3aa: CASSHGLAGVSDTQYF

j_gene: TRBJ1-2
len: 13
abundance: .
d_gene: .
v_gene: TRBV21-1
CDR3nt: TGTGCCAGCAGCGCCAGGTTCCGGATCGGCTACACCTTC
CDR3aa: CASSARFRIGYTF

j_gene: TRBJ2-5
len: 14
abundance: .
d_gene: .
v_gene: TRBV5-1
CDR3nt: TGCGCCAGCAGCTTGGAAGACAGCCAAGAGACCCAGTACTTC
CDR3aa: CASSLEDSQETQYF

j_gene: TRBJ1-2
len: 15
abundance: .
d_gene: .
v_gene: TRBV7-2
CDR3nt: TGTGCCAGCAGCTTAGGTTTCCGGCGCAACTATGGCTACACCTTC
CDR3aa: CASSLGFRRNYGYTF

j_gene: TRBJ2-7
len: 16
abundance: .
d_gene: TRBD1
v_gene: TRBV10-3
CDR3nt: TGTGCCATCAAGCAGGGGGAGTTTCGTAGGTCGGGAGAGCAGTACTTC
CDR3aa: CAIKQGEFRRSGEQYF

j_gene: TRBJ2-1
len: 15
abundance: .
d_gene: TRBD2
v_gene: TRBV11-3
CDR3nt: TGTGCCAGCAGCTTACGGGGGGGGCCTTACAATGAGCAGTTCTTC
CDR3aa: CASSLRGGPYNEQFF

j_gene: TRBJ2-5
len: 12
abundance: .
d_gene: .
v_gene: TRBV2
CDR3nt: TGTGCCAGCAGTGAGAGGAGACAAGTCGCGTACTTC
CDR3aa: CASSERRQVAYF

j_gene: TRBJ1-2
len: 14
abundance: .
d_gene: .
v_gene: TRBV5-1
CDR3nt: TGCGCCAGCACCCCCGACGGAAATAACTATGGCTACACCTTC
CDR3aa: CASTPDGNNYGYTF

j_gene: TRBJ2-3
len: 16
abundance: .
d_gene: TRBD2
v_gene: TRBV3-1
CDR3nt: TGTGCCAGCAGCCAAGCAGCGGGGGCCCGGGGAGATACGCAGTATTTT
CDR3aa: CASSQAAGARGDTQYF

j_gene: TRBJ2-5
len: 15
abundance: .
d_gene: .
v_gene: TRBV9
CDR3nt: TGTGCCAGCAGCGTAGATAAAGGGGAAGGGGAGACCCAGTACTTC
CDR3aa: CASSVDKGEGETQYF

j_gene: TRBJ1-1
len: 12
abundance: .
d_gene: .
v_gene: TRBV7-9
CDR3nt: TGTGCCAGCAGCTTAGCGCGACCCGAAGCTTTCTTT
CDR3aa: CASSLARPEAFF

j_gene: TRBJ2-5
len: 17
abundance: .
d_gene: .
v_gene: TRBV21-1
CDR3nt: TGTGCCAGCAGCAATCACCTCCCGCAAGAAAAACAAGAGACCCAGTACTTC
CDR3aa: CASSNHLPQEKQETQYF

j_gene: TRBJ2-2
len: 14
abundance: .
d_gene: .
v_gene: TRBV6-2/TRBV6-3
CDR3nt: TGTGCCAGCAGAATGACAGGAAGCACCGGGGAGCTGTTTTTT
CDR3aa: CASRMTGSTGELFF

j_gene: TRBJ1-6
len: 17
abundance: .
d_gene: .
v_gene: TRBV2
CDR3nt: TGTGCCAGCAGTGAAGGTCAGGGGATTTGGTATAATTCACCCCTCCACTTT
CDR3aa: CASSEGQGIWYNSPLHF

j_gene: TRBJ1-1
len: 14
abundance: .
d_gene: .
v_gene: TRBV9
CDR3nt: TGTGCCAGCAGCGTGGGTGGGTTGTCGAGTGAAGCTTTCTTT
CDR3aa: CASSVGGLSSEAFF

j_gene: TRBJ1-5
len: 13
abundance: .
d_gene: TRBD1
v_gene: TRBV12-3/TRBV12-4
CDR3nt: TGTGCCAGCAGTTTCAGGGGGGATCAGCCCCAGCATTTT
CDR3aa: CASSFRGDQPQHF

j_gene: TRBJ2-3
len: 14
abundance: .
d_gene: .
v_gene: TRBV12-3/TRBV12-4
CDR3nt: TGTGCCAGCAGGTTGGATGGGAGCACAGATACGCAGTATTTT
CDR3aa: CASRLDGSTDTQYF

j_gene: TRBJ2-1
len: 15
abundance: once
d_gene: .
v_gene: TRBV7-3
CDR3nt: TGTGCCAGCAGCTTAAATGTCGGGGTCTACAATGAGCAGTTCTTC
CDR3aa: CASSLNVGVYNEQFF

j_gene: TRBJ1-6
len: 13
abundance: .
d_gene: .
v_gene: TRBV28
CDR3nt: TGTGCCAGCAGTCCTCCAGGGAGTTCACCCCTCCACTTT
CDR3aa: CASSPPGSSPLHF

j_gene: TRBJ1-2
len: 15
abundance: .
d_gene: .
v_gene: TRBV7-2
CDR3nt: TGTGCCAGCAGCTTAGCCCCGCGCACGGACTATGGCTACACCTTC
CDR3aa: CASSLAPRTDYGYTF

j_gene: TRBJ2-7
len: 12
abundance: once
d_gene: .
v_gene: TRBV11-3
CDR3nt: TGTGCCAGCAGCCCAACGACCTACGAGCAGTACTTC
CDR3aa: CASSPTTYEQYF

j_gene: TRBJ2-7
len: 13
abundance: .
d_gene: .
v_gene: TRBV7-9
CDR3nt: TGTGCCAGCAGCTTGCGAGGGGTGGGCGAGCAGTACTTC
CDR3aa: CASSLRGVGEQYF